The entry that follows covers one T cell receptor beta chain sequence. The specificity of this receptor is unknown. No base quality values were provided; no much bigger clone lies one nucleotide off. This entry belongs to a study of blood T cell repertoires in COVID-19 (dated by TCRdb to 2018 to 2020). Turning to the overall study: Samples from collaborators originated in the United States, Italy and Spain and spanned both the acute and convalescent phases of COVID-19. The prospective study material was composed of cDNA or gDNA derived from T cells, B-cell-depleted T cells, or PBMCs. The dataset comprised deeply sampled blood TCRbeta repertoires from subjects exposed to, actively infected with, or recovered from COVID-19. A de-identified subject ID, COVID-19 status, age in years and sex were almost always included in the sample metadata. The repertoires were released in a freely available public database meant as a resource for research on the immune response to SARS-CoV-2. Where available, HLA class I and class II types were obtained from metadata supplied by the sample provider rather than from assay-based typing. The samples were drawn from two sources: the first 160 participants of the ongoing ImmuneRACE study, and 1,254 subjects contributed by 6 global collaborators. Here is what the overall study found, with its caveats: The amount of clinical and demographic metadata varied by source and participant and was provided uncurated.

Participants in the prospective study were aged roughly 18 to 89 years, lived in under 30 United States geographic areas, and enrolled through a virtual design. In the prospective study, participants were assigned to cohorts based on the clinical history participants reported in a screening survey and a study questionnaire. In the prospective study, mobile phlebotomists collected whole blood, serum and a nasopharyngeal or oropharyngeal swab from each participant. Additional blood draws and questionnaires over an approximately two-month period could optionally be provided by prospective study participants. Prospective study blood samples were shipped either frozen or at room temperature before DNA extraction. The immunoSEQ Assay, a bias-controlled multiplex PCR, was used to amplify TCRbeta CDR3 regions from genomic DNA. In the paper's pipeline: Within the assay, amplification of reference gene primers was used to estimate how many nucleated cells each sample contained. To quantify the absolute abundance of each unique TCRbeta CDR3 rearrangement, sequence reads were collapsed and filtered. For each sample, productive Simpson clonality was calculated as the square root of Simpson's diversity index over productive rearrangements. The table comes from immuneACCESS by way of TCRdb, which keeps in-frame sequences with V and J called. Part of the clones is missing from these tables; in studies checked, under half for an unresolved V gene and the rest for unknown reasons. Clonal size and the V and J genes are those of that table, whereas D and trimming came from the DNA. This sample holds about 440,000 clones; around 90% were observed only once. The ten largest make up roughly 1.8% of the sample.

The receptor comes from a woman aged 18-29 years with acute COVID-19. What was sequenced was PBMCs or T cells enriched from blood (not recorded which).

The CDR3 sequence is CASSPPGESNEKLFF. The DNA reads as follows: TGTGCCAGCTCCCCTCCGGGGGAGTCCAATGAAAAACTGTTTTTT. The V and J genes are TRBV18 and TRBJ1-4; the D gene is perhaps TRBD1, on 5 matching bases. Via the germline V gene, CDR1 is KGHSH and CDR2 LQKENI. The CDR3 holds 15 amino acids from the cysteine to the phenylalanine. Of all the DNA, just the CDR3 is kept, 45 bases in frame from base 1. V is reduced by 6 bases and J by 5 bases, leaving a spacing of 16 bases between them.